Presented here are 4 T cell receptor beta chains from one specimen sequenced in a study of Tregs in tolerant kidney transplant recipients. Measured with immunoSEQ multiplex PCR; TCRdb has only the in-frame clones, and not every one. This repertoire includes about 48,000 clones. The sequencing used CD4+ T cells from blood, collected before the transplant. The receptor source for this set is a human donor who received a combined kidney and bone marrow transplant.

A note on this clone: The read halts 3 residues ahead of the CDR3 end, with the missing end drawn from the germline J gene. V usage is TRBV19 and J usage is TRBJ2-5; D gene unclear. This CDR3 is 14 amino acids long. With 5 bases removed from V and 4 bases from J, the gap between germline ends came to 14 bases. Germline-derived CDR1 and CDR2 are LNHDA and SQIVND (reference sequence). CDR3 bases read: TGTGCCAGTAGTCTCTATAGTATCGGAGAGACC. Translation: CASSLYSIGET. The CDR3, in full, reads CASSLYSIGETQYF.

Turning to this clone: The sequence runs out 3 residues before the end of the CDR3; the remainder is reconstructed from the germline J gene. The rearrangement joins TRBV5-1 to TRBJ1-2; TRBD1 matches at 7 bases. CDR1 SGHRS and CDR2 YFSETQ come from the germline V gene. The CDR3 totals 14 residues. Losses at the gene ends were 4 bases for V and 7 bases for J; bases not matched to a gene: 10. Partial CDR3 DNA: TGCGCCAGCAGCAAGGACACCGACAGGGCTGGC. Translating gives CASSKDTDRAG. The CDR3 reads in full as CASSKDTDRAGYTF.

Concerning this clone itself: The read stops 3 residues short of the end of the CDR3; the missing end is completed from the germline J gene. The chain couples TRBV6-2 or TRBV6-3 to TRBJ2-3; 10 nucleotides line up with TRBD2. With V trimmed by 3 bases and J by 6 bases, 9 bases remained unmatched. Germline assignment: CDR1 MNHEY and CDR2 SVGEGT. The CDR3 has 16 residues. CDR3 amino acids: CASSYGTSGNMDTQYF. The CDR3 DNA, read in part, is TGTGCCAGCAGTTATGGTACTAGCGGGAACATGGATACG.

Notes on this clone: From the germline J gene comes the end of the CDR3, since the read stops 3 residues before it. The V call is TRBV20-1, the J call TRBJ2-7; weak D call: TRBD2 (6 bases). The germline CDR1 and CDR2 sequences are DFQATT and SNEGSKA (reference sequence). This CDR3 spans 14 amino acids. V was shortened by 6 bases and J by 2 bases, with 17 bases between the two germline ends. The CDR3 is CSAGGSTEPYEQYF. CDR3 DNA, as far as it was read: TGCAGTGCCGGGGGATCCACCGAACCCTACGAG.